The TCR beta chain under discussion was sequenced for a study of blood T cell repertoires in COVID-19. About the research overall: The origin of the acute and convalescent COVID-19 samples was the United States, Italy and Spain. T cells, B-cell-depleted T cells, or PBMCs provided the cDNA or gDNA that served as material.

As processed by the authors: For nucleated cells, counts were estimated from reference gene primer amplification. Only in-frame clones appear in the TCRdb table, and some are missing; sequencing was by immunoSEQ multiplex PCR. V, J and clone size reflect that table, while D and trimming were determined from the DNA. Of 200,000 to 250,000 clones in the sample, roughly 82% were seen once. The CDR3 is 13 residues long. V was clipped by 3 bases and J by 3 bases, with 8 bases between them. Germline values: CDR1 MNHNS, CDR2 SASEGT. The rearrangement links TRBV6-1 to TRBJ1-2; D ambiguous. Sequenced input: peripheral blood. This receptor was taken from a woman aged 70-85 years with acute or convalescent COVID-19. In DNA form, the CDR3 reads TGTGCCAGCAGTGACAGGCAGTACTATGGCTACACCTTC. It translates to CASSDRQYYGYTF.